The 24 T cell receptor beta chains given below trace back to one sample, sequenced in a study of blood T cell repertoires in COVID-19 (TCRdb year 2020). The receptor library was made with the immunoSEQ multiplex PCR assay. The clones in this table, taken by TCRdb from immuneACCESS, are in-frame only. Not every clone is retained; where verified, under half of the shortfall comes from an unresolved V gene, and the cause of the rest is unknown. This sample is represented by tens of thousands of clones; approximately 82% of them were singletons. The leading ten clones occupy 6.9% of the sample. The specimen was peripheral blood. The receptors here all came from a man between 65 and 85 years old with active COVID-19.

The chain has TRBV6-5 and TRBJ2-5; a possible D gene is TRBD2 (5 bases). Trimming left V 7 bases short and J 1 base short, with 7 bases between. Looked up from germline, CDR1 is MNHEY and CDR2 is SVGAGI. This CDR3 is 12 amino acids long. The CDR3 loop reads CASIRGQETQYF. In DNA, the CDR3 is TGTGCCAGCATCCGGGGCCAAGAGACCCAGTACTTC.

The chain couples TRBV7-9 to TRBJ1-1; 9 bases are shared with TRBD1. CDR3 length: 15 amino acids. V lost 5 bases and J lost 4; bases outside the gene matches: 8. CDR1 SEHNR and CDR2 FQNEAQ come from the germline V gene (reference sequence). The CDR3 spells CASSLGTGRPTEAFF. CDR3 DNA: TGTGCCAGCAGCCTCGGGACAGGGAGACCCACTGAAGCTTTCTTT.

CDR3 coding DNA: TGTGCCAGCAGCGCGGGACAGGGGGCGCCTTTGTCAGAAAAACTGTTTTTT. Translating it yields CASSAGQGAPLSEKLFF. V is TRBV4-2 and J is TRBJ1-4; 12 bases agree with TRBD1. Germline lookup yields CDR1 LGHNA and CDR2 YNFKEQ. V lost 5 bases and J lost 8; bases outside the gene matches: 12. The CDR3 sequence is 17 residues long.

This chain connects TRBV24-1 to TRBJ2-5; 7 nucleotides agree with TRBD1. V lost 10 bases, J lost 5 bases, and 9 bases stayed unmatched. The CDR3 spans 13 residues. Per germline, CDR1 KGHDR and CDR2 SFDVKD. The CDR3 sequence is CATSKNRGETQYF. Here the CDR3 DNA reads TGTGCCACAAGTAAAAACAGGGGTGAGACCCAGTACTTC.

The chain employs TRBV18 and TRBJ1-1; a weak D match, TRBD1 (5 bases). The CDR3 consists of 13 residues. V lost 7 bases to trimming and J lost 1 base, with 10 bases between them. In germline, CDR1 is KGHSH, CDR2 LQKENI. The CDR3 loop is CASFTGGNTEAFF. In DNA, the CDR3 is TGTGCCAGCTTCACAGGCGGGAACACTGAAGCTTTCTTT.

J is TRBJ2-1 and V is TRBV5-8; the match to TRBD2 covers 14 bases. The CDR3 spans 18 residues. V dropped 0 bases and J dropped 4; count of bases not matched to a gene: 6. Germline V gene lookup returns CDR1 SGHTS and CDR2 YDEGEE. CDR3 protein: CASSLGRLAGGPYNEQFF. CDR3 sequence (DNA): TGTGCCAGCAGCTTGGGGAGACTAGCGGGGGGGCCATACAATGAGCAGTTCTTC.

The chain is built from TRBV2 and TRBJ2-5; D unresolved. Germline V gives CDR1 SNHLY, CDR2 FYNNEI. The CDR3 is 12 residues long. Trimming took off 2 bases at V and 5 bases at J, with 6 bases between the two ends. CDR3 DNA sequence: TGTGCCAGCAGTGAACTGCGGGAGACCCAGTACTTC. Amino acid sequence: CASSELRETQYF.

This clone was seen a few times. J is TRBJ1-2 and V is TRBV30; D is perhaps TRBD1 (5 bases). Trimming took off 2 bases at V and 6 bases at J, with 13 bases between the two ends. From germline, CDR1 is GTSNPN and CDR2 SVGIG (reference sequence). This CDR3 has 13 residues. For the CDR3, the DNA is TGTGCCTGGAGTTTCGGCCAGGGAAATGGCTACACCTTC. It translates to CAWSFGQGNGYTF.

This clone was observed a few times. The V and J genes are TRBV2 and TRBJ2-1; D is perhaps TRBD2 (6 bases). V was trimmed by 6 bases and J by 6 bases, leaving 9 bases between them. CDR3 size: 12 residues. The germline V gene has CDR1 SNHLY and CDR2 FYNNEI. CDR3 protein: CASSLSGNEQFF. In nucleotides, the CDR3 is TGTGCCAGCAGCCTTAGCGGCAATGAGCAGTTCTTC. The full variable domain, completed using reference TRBV2 and TRBJ2-1, is EPEVTQTPSHQVTQMGQEVILRCVPISNHLYFYWYRQILGQKVEFLVSFYNNEISEKSEIFDDQFSVERPDGSNFTLKIRSTKLEDSAMYFCASSLSGNEQFFGPGTRLTVL.

This clone was picked up one time. The chain carries TRBV6-2 or TRBV6-3 and TRBJ2-1; the D gene is possibly TRBD2 (5 bases). Trimming removed 4 bases from V and 13 bases from J, with 14 bases in between. The CDR3 length is 12 residues. The germline gives CDR1 MNHEY, CDR2 SVGEGT. The CDR3 coding sequence is TGTGCCAGCAGTTCCCCTCGGGGAGAACAGTTCTTC. Residues: CASSSPRGEQFF.

The V call is TRBV7-2, the J call TRBJ2-1; D possibly corresponds to TRBD1 (6 bases). Trimming cost V 1 base and J 4 bases, with 11 bases left between them. The CDR3 contains 15 residues. Germline V gene data show CDR1 as SGHTA and CDR2 as FQGNSA. DNA of the CDR3: TGTGCCAGCAGCTTAGACAGGGCCAATTACAATGAGCAGTTCTTC. Translating gives CASSLDRANYNEQFF.

The V gene is TRBV4-3, the J gene TRBJ2-2; weak D call: TRBD1 (5 bases). The ends were cut back, 0 bases at V and 3 bases at J, with 11 bases in the middle. Per the germline V gene, CDR1 is LGHNA and CDR2 is YSLEER. This CDR3 spans 16 amino acids. CDR3 coding DNA: TGCGCCAGCAGCCAAGACAACAGGTTTTACACCGGGGAGCTGTTTTTT. It encodes CASSQDNRFYTGELFF.

CDR3 loop: CASSIDHRVEQYF. For the CDR3, the DNA is TGTGCCAGTAGTATAGACCACAGGGTCGAGCAGTACTTC. The rearrangement uses TRBV19 and TRBJ2-7, with D possibly TRBD1 on 6 matching bases. Germline V lookup: CDR1 LNHDA, CDR2 SQIVND (reference sequence). This CDR3 contains 13 residues. Trimming pared 0 bases from V and 6 bases from J, leaving 9 bases between.

The J gene is TRBJ1-4, the V gene TRBV5-4; D ambiguous. Germline V CDR1 and CDR2: SGHNT, YYREEE (reference sequence). The CDR3 contains 14 residues. V lost 4 bases to trimming and J lost 1 base, with 8 bases between them. In DNA form, the CDR3 reads TGTGCCAGCAGCACCAGACAAACTAATGAAAAACTGTTTTTT. As protein: CASSTRQTNEKLFF.

CDR3 coding DNA: TGTGCCAGCAGTGTGACTACGAAAGAGACCCAGTACTTC. Amino acids: CASSVTTKETQYF. V usage is TRBV2 and J usage is TRBJ2-5; D is possibly TRBD2 (5 bases). The CDR3 has 13 residues. Germline values: CDR1 SNHLY, CDR2 FYNNEI. Trimming removed 4 bases at V and 3 bases at J, with 9 bases between.

The chain carries TRBV27 and TRBJ2-3, with TRBD2 identical over 11 bases. Germline lookup yields CDR1 MNHEY and CDR2 SMNVEV (reference sequence). With V trimmed by 6 bases and J by 1 base, 9 bases remained unmatched. This CDR3 spans 17 amino acids. CDR3 residues: CASSMRLGLAGTDTQYF. DNA for the CDR3: TGTGCCAGCAGCATGCGACTGGGACTAGCGGGCACAGATACGCAGTATTTT.

The chain couples TRBV7-8 to TRBJ2-2; 8 bases line up with TRBD2. The V and J ends lost 7 bases and 5 bases, in that order; junction bases with no gene match: 18. The CDR3 is 18 amino acids. Germline CDR1 SGHVS, CDR2 FQNEAQ. For the CDR3, the DNA is TGTGCCAGCACCCTGGATGGCGGGGGGACTCAGTGGACCGGGGAGCTGTTTTTT. Translated: CASTLDGGGTQWTGELFF.

CDR3 coding DNA: TGTGCGGTACGGAGACAGGGGATCGGGTCCTACGAGCAGTACTTC. Its protein product is CAVRRQGIGSYEQYF. V and J are TRBV30 and TRBJ2-7; 8 bases align to TRBD1. This CDR3 spans 15 amino acids. Germline V lookup: CDR1 GTSNPN, CDR2 SVGIG (reference sequence).

CDR3: CASSPGTGVGYGYTF. The CDR3 coding sequence is TGTGCCAGCTCACCAGGCACAGGGGTCGGCTATGGCTACACCTTC. The chain recombines TRBV18 with TRBJ1-2; 7 positions agree with TRBD1. V gave up 2 bases and J gave up 4 bases; unmatched junction bases: 7. The CDR3 totals 15 residues. Germline CDR1 KGHSH, CDR2 LQKENI.

The chain joins TRBV9 to TRBJ2-1; 9 bases map to TRBD2. Germline values: CDR1 SGDLS, CDR2 YYNGEE. The CDR3 is 16 amino acids. Trimming at V came to 1 base and at J to 2 bases, leaving 4 bases not matched to a gene. This CDR3 is CASSVSGGMAYNEQFF. The CDR3, as DNA: TGTGCCAGCAGCGTAAGCGGGGGGATGGCCTACAATGAGCAGTTCTTC.

The V and J genes are TRBV25-1 and TRBJ2-3; 7 bases match TRBD1. The CDR3 consists of 14 residues. The germline V gene has CDR1 MGHDK and CDR2 SYGVNS. V lost 8 bases and J lost 5; bases outside the gene matches: 10. Written as DNA, the CDR3 is TGTGCCAGCCTCGACAGGGCCATAGGAGATACGCAGTATTTT. Protein sequence: CASLDRAIGDTQYF.

The chain links TRBV19 to TRBJ1-5, with 7 nucleotides matching TRBD1. Losses at the gene ends were 5 bases for V and 3 bases for J; bases not matched to a gene: 7. CDR1 is LNHDA and CDR2 is SQIVND in the germline V gene (reference sequence). The CDR3 has 15 residues. The CDR3, as DNA: TGTGCCAGTAGTCCCCAAGGGGGCAACAATCAGCCCCAGCATTTT. Encoded protein: CASSPQGGNNQPQHF.

The CDR3 loop reads CASSYSWQGTNEKLFF. The CDR3 DNA reads as TGTGCCAGCAGTTACTCTTGGCAGGGCACTAATGAAAAACTGTTTTTT. The rearrangement uses TRBV6-5 and TRBJ1-4; a weak D match, TRBD1 (5 bases). The germline CDR1 and CDR2 sequences are MNHEY and SVGAGI. V lost 0 bases and J lost 2, with 10 bases in between. The CDR3 sequence is 16 residues long.

The chain couples TRBV6-5 to TRBJ1-4, with 9 positions matching TRBD1. Germline CDR1 MNHEY, CDR2 SVGAGI. Trimming cost V 6 bases and J 8 bases; bases outside gene matches: 7. The CDR3 covers 14 residues. The CDR3 protein is CASSPRDRVEKLFF. DNA for the CDR3: TGTGCCAGCAGCCCCCGGGACAGGGTGGAAAAACTGTTTTTT.